Each of the 26 T cell receptor beta chains below was sequenced from the same sample in a study of T cell changes during pregnancy in multiple sclerosis. The method was immunoSEQ multiplex PCR; TCRdb's version includes in-frame clones alone and lacks a portion of them. The table includes roughly 100,000 clones, 85% to 95% detected once. This sample comprised peripheral blood, obtained after pregnancy. The receptors shown here come from a female donor with multiple sclerosis, enrolled in a pregnancy study.

The chain joins TRBV5-8 to TRBJ2-7; a weak D match, TRBD2 (6 bases). Germline-derived CDR1 and CDR2 are SGHTS and YDEGEE. The CDR3 runs to 14 residues. The ends were cut back, 2 bases at V and 7 bases at J, with 16 bases in the middle. In DNA, the CDR3 is TGTGCCAGCAGCTTCCGCGGAGGGTCGCGGGAGCAGTACTTC. It encodes CASSFRGGSREQYF.

V usage is TRBV15 and J usage is TRBJ2-1; maybe TRBD1 (6 bases). Germline lookup yields CDR1 LNHNV and CDR2 YYDKDF (reference sequence). With 3 bases removed from V and 4 bases from J, the gap between germline ends came to 25 bases. CDR3 length: 19 amino acids. In nucleotides, the CDR3 is TGTGCCACCAGCAGTCCGATCTATCACACAGGGTCCCAATACAATGAGCAGTTCTTC. It encodes CATSSPIYHTGSQYNEQFF.

The sample holds one count of this clone. CDR3 amino acids: CASSPPRTGTYGYTF. The CDR3, as DNA: TGTGCCAGCAGCCCGCCTCGGACAGGGACCTATGGCTACACCTTC. The chain uses TRBV4-2 and TRBJ1-2; 8 nucleotides agree with TRBD1. The CDR3 extends over 15 amino acids. The ends lost 4 bases at V and 4 bases at J; junction bases unmatched: 8. Looked up from germline, CDR1 is LGHNA and CDR2 is YNFKEQ.

The CDR3 sequence is CASNPGEGQGYKKLFF. CDR3 nucleotide sequence: TGTGCCAGCAATCCGGGTGAGGGACAGGGATATAAAAAACTGTTTTTT. The chain is built from TRBV2 and TRBJ1-4; TRBD1 matches 9 bases. Germline-derived CDR1 and CDR2 are SNHLY and FYNNEI. V lost 7 bases and J lost 9; bases outside the gene matches: 15. CDR3 length: 16 residues.

The chain joins TRBV6-1 to TRBJ1-2; 11 nucleotides match TRBD1. Germline loops: CDR1 MNHNS, CDR2 SASEGT. V shed 8 bases and J 4 bases; nucleotides not matched to a gene: 3. The CDR3 is 13 amino acids. The CDR3 protein is CASRTGGGYGYTF. The CDR3 DNA sequence: TGTGCCAGCCGGACAGGGGGCGGCTATGGCTACACCTTC.

This clone was observed a single time. The chain has TRBV6-6 and TRBJ2-1; no reliable D call. Per the germline V gene, CDR1 is MNHNY and CDR2 is SVGAGI (reference sequence). The V and J ends lost 4 bases and 10 bases respectively, with 8 bases between them. The CDR3 has 11 amino acids. CDR3: CASSSLEEQFF. CDR3 DNA sequence: TGTGCCAGCAGTTCGTTAGAGGAGCAGTTCTTC.

The rearrangement joins TRBV6-6 to TRBJ1-3, with D possibly being TRBD1 (5 bases). V lost 1 base to trimming and J lost 2 bases, with 9 bases between them. This CDR3 contains 15 residues. Germline V gene sequence: CDR1 MNHNY, CDR2 SVGAGI (reference sequence). The CDR3 bases are TGTGCCAGCAGTTACTTCCGGGGGACTGGAAACACCATATATTTT. Translating it yields CASSYFRGTGNTIYF.

The genes are TRBV18 and TRBJ1-1; D unclear. Trimming removed 6 bases at V and 0 bases at J, with 11 bases between. This CDR3 contains 14 residues. Germline loops: CDR1 KGHSH, CDR2 LQKENI. CDR3 protein: CASSVDKLNTEAFF. CDR3 bases: TGTGCCAGCTCCGTCGACAAACTGAACACTGAAGCTTTCTTT.

This CDR3 is CASSLGSGGNYGYTF. The CDR3 DNA sequence: TGTGCCAGCAGCTTGGGTTCTGGGGGGAACTATGGCTACACCTTC. The V gene is TRBV5-6, the J gene TRBJ1-2; D is possibly TRBD1 (5 bases). Per germline, CDR1 SGHDT and CDR2 YYEEEE. This CDR3 has 15 residues. V lost 0 bases and J lost 2, with 11 bases in between.

This clone was observed a single time. V and J are TRBV5-1 and TRBJ2-7, with TRBD2 identical over 11 bases. Germline V gene data show CDR1 as SGHRS and CDR2 as YFSETQ. With V trimmed by 1 base and J by 2 bases, 2 bases remained unmatched. The CDR3 covers 15 residues. The CDR3 region is CASSLSSGGPYEQYF. The CDR3 nucleotides are TGCGCCAGCAGCTTGTCTAGCGGGGGGCCCTACGAGCAGTACTTC.

J is TRBJ2-3 and V is TRBV11-1; 8 nucleotides match TRBD2. V trimming: 5 bases; J trimming: 0 bases; junction bases outside the gene matches: 7. The CDR3 extends over 16 amino acids. From germline, CDR1 is SGHAT and CDR2 FQDESV (reference sequence). The CDR3 DNA follows: TGTGCCAGCAGCCCCCGACTAGCGCCCAGCACAGATACGCAGTATTTT. Its protein is CASSPRLAPSTDTQYF. Complete variable domain (other parts from reference TRBV11-1 and TRBJ2-3): EAEVAQSPRYKITEKSQAVAFWCDPISGHATLYWYRQILGQGPELLVQFQDESVVDDSQLPKDRFSAERLKGVDSTLKIQPAELGDSAMYLCASSPRLAPSTDTQYFGPGTRLTVL.

This chain uses TRBV7-2 with TRBJ2-1; 9 positions match TRBD2. The trim removed 6 bases at V and 5 bases at J, leaving 8 bases unmatched. Looked up from germline, CDR1 is SGHTA and CDR2 is FQGNSA. The CDR3 sequence is 15 residues long. CDR3 DNA sequence: TGTGCCAGCAGTTTTAGCGGGAGCGAGCACAATGAGCAGTTCTTC. The encoded protein is CASSFSGSEHNEQFF.

The V call is TRBV6-1, the J call TRBJ2-7, with 8 bases identical to TRBD2. The ends lost 4 bases at V and 4 bases at J; junction bases unmatched: 9. Per the germline V gene, CDR1 is MNHNS and CDR2 is SASEGT. The CDR3 runs to 15 residues. The chain's CDR3 is CASSVRRGDSYEQYF. The CDR3 nucleotides are TGTGCCAGCAGTGTCCGGCGGGGGGACTCATACGAGCAGTACTTC.

The genes are TRBV19 and TRBJ1-4; 8 bases are shared with TRBD1. In germline, CDR1 is LNHDA, CDR2 SQIVND (reference sequence). V shed 5 bases and J 4 bases; nucleotides not matched to a gene: 3. The CDR3 sequence is 14 residues long. The DNA for the CDR3 is TGTGCCAGTAGTGTCGGACAGGGTAATGAAAAACTGTTTTTT. Translated: CASSVGQGNEKLFF.

The genes are TRBV7-9 and TRBJ2-7; 9 bases are shared with TRBD1. With 3 bases clipped from V and 6 bases from J, the junction kept 3 bases outside the gene matches. CDR1 is SEHNR, CDR2 FQNEAQ, per germline (reference sequence). The CDR3 loop spans 13 amino acids. CDR3 DNA: TGTGCCAGCAGCTTCACAGGGGGCGGCGAGCAGTACTTC. This codes for CASSFTGGGEQYF.

This clone was picked up one time. This chain joins TRBV28 and TRBJ2-7; 8 positions match TRBD1. The germline gives CDR1 MDHEN, CDR2 SYDVKM. This CDR3 is built from 14 residues. The V segment lost 7 bases and the J segment 4 bases; nucleotides outside the gene matches: 9. The CDR3 DNA sequence: TGTGCCAGCACCTACCGGGACAGGCGATACGAGCAGTACTTC. Translation gives CASTYRDRRYEQYF. The whole variable domain, remainder taken from reference TRBV28 and TRBJ2-7, is DVKVTQSSRYLVKRTGEKVFLECVQDMDHENMFWYRQDPGLGLRLIYFSYDVKMKEKGDIPEGYSVSREKKERFSLILESASTNQTSMYLCASTYRDRRYEQYFGPGTRLTVT.

Only one count was recorded for this clone. The chain couples TRBV7-9 to TRBJ1-2, with D unresolved. The CDR3 covers 12 residues. V gave up 4 bases and J gave up 8 bases, with 11 bases separating them. Germline V gives CDR1 SEHNR, CDR2 FQNEAQ (reference sequence). The CDR3 nucleotides read TGTGCCAGCAGCTGGAACGAGGGCGGCTACACCTTC. Translated: CASSWNEGGYTF.

The chain uses TRBV19 and TRBJ2-3, with 8 positions matching TRBD1. From germline, CDR1 is LNHDA and CDR2 SQIVND (reference sequence). The CDR3 contains 17 residues. V shed 5 bases, J shed 0 bases, and the junction held 10 bases outside the gene matches. The CDR3 nucleotides are TGTGCCAGTAGTCCACGGACAGGGATTGGAAGCACAGATACGCAGTATTTT. It translates to CASSPRTGIGSTDTQYF.

This chain links TRBV29-1 with TRBJ2-3; 12 nucleotides line up with TRBD2. Germline V gene lookup returns CDR1 SQVTM and CDR2 ANQGSEA. V shed 7 bases and J 7 bases; nucleotides not matched to a gene: 9. The CDR3 consists of 14 residues. The CDR3 sequence is CSAIGLAGRNTQYF. The DNA of the CDR3 is TGCAGCGCTATTGGACTAGCGGGGAGGAATACGCAGTATTTT.

The V call is TRBV11-3, the J call TRBJ2-2; D possibly corresponds to TRBD1 (5 bases). Germline V gives CDR1 SGHNT, CDR2 YENEEA. The CDR3 has 16 residues. V was cut by 3 bases and J by 4 bases, with 15 bases left in between. This CDR3 reads CASSFDSARGTGELFF. CDR3 DNA sequence: TGTGCCAGCAGCTTTGACAGTGCCCGAGGCACCGGGGAGCTGTTTTTT.

V is TRBV5-1 and J is TRBJ2-3, with no clear D. Germline V gene sequence: CDR1 SGHRS, CDR2 YFSETQ. This CDR3 is 14 amino acids long. V dropped 3 bases and J dropped 0 bases, with 8 bases sitting between them. CDR3: CASSSLVSTDTQYF. In DNA form, the CDR3 reads TGCGCCAGCAGCTCCCTCGTTAGCACAGATACGCAGTATTTT.

The chain couples TRBV9 to TRBJ1-3, with a weak D call TRBD1 (5 bases). This CDR3 has 16 amino acids. V was clipped by 3 bases and J by 0 bases, with 13 bases between them. Per the germline V gene, CDR1 is SGDLS and CDR2 is YYNGEE. The CDR3, as DNA: TGTGCCAGCAGCGCCCGAACAGGCCACTCTGGAAACACCATATATTTT. This translates into CASSARTGHSGNTIYF.

The chain uses TRBV2 and TRBJ2-2, with 9 positions matching TRBD2. This CDR3 region has 15 residues. Germline assignment: CDR1 SNHLY and CDR2 FYNNEI. Trimming cost V 3 bases and J 4 bases; bases outside gene matches: 3. The CDR3 spells CASSDILAGTGELFF. DNA of the CDR3: TGTGCCAGCAGTGATATACTAGCGGGCACCGGGGAGCTGTTTTTT. The variable domain in full, with the rest retrieved from reference TRBV2 and TRBJ2-2, is EPEVTQTPSHQVTQMGQEVILRCVPISNHLYFYWYRQILGQKVEFLVSFYNNEISEKSEIFDDQFSVERPDGSNFTLKIRSTKLEDSAMYFCASSDILAGTGELFFGEGSRLTVL.

The chain couples TRBV5-6 to TRBJ1-5, with 10 nucleotides matching TRBD1. Trimming cost V 2 bases and J 5 bases; bases outside gene matches: 1. The V gene's germline CDR1 is SGHDT and CDR2 YYEEEE. This CDR3 region has 14 residues. CDR3 sequence (DNA): TGTGCCAGCAGCTTAGGGACAGGGGATCAGCCCCAGCATTTT. Translating it yields CASSLGTGDQPQHF.

The V and J genes are TRBV28 and TRBJ2-2; 8 bases match TRBD2. With 5 bases clipped from V and 5 bases from J, the junction kept 4 bases outside the gene matches. CDR3 length: 14 residues. Germline CDR1 reads MDHEN; CDR2 reads SYDVKM. CDR3 loop: CASSRTSPTGELFF. The CDR3 DNA reads TGTGCCAGCAGTCGGACTAGCCCAACCGGGGAGCTGTTTTTT.

The rearrangement uses TRBV9 and TRBJ2-7, with 14 bases fitting TRBD2. This CDR3 region has 16 residues. The J segment lost 6 bases and the V segment lost 3 bases, leaving 8 bases of the junction unmatched. CDR1 SGDLS and CDR2 YYNGEE come from the germline V gene. The CDR3 region has the DNA TGTGCCAGCAGCGCCGGACCGGGACTAGCGGGAGTCGAGCAGTACTTC. Residues: CASSAGPGLAGVEQYF.